This T cell receptor beta chain was identified during a study of T cells in Graves' hyperthyroidism and ophthalmopathy. The ends were cut back, 1 base at V and 1 base at J, with 10 bases in the middle. This CDR3 region has 15 residues. CDR1 and CDR2 from the germline V gene are LNHDA and SQIVND (reference sequence). Ten or more counts support this clonotype. Amplification targeted TCR beta CDR3 regions from RNA transcripts. The TCR CDR3 was amplified in a first-round RT-PCR using the HTBI primer set. Each CDR3 protein is one row after TCRdb ran MiXCR on the multiplex PCR reads. The sample yields about 760,000 distinct CDR3 sequences, 30% to 40% seen once.

The chain has TRBV19 and TRBJ1-1, with D maybe TRBD1 (5 bases). This receptor was taken from a woman aged 40 to 55 with Graves' hyperthyroidism. Sequenced input: blood. As DNA, the CDR3 is TGTGCCAGTAGTATAGGGGGCAGGGCGAACACTGAAGCTTTCTTT. Translation gives CASSIGGRANTEAFF.